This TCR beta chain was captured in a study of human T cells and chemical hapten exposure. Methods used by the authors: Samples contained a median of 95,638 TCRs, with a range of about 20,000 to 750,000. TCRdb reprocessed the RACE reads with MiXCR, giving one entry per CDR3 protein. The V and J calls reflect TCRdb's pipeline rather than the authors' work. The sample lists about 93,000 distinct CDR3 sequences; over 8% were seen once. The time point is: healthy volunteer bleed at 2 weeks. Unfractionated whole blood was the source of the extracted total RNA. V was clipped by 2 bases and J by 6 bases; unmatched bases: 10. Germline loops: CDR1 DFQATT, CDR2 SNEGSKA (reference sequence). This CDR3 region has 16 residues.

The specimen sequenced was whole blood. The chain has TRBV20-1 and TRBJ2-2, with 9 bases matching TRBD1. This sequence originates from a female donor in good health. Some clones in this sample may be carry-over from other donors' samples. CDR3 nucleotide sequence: TGCAGTGCTAGACCTACTGTACAGGGGGCAGCCGGGGAGCTGTTTTTT. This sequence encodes CSARPTVQGAAGELFF.